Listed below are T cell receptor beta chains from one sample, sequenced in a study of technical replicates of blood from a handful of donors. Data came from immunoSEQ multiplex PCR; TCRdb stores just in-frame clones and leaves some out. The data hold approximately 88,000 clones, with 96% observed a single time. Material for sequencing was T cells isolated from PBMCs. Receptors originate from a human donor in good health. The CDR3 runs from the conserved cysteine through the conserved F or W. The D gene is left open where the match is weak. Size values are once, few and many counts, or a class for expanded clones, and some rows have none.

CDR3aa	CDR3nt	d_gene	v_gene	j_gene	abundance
CASSLPRDTNEKLFF	TGTGCCAGCAGTTTACCCCGGGACACAAATGAAAAACTGTTTTTT	-	TRBV28	TRBJ1-4	once
CASSLTSGVYNEQFF	TGTGCCAGCAGCTTGACTAGCGGGGTTTACAATGAGCAGTTCTTC	TRBD2	TRBV11-2	TRBJ2-1	-
CASSDHHSGGLNEQFF	TGTGCCAGCAGTGACCACCATAGCGGAGGACTAAATGAGCAGTTCTTC	-	TRBV6-4	TRBJ2-1	-
CASSQGAPGYEQYF	TGCGCCAGCAGCCAAGGGGCCCCGGGATACGAGCAGTACTTC	-	TRBV4-3	TRBJ2-7	-
CARTGVSGNTIYF	TGTGCCCGGACAGGCGTCTCTGGAAACACCATATATTTT	TRBD1	TRBV30	TRBJ1-3	once
CASSSTSGDYEQYF	TGTGCCAGCAGCTCTACTAGCGGTGACTACGAGCAGTACTTC	TRBD2	TRBV6-5	TRBJ2-7	-
CASSVNRAEGPQHF	TGTGCCAGCAGTGTGAACAGGGCTGAAGGGCCCCAGCATTTT	-	TRBV2	TRBJ1-5	-
CASSLVELNTQYF	TGTGCCAGCAGCTTGGTCGAGTTAAATACGCAGTATTTT	-	TRBV5-4	TRBJ2-3	-
CASSWDRGTEAFF	TGTGCCAGCAGCTGGGACAGGGGGACTGAAGCTTTCTTT	TRBD1	TRBV5-6	TRBJ1-1	-
CASSVGQSSSYNEQFF	TGTGCCAGCAGCGTAGGGCAGTCCAGCTCCTACAATGAGCAGTTCTTC	-	TRBV9	TRBJ2-1	-
CASSLGKGQYFDGELFF	TGTGCCAGCAGCTTAGGGAAGGGACAGTACTTTGACGGGGAGCTGTTTTTT	TRBD1	TRBV7-9	TRBJ2-2	-
CASSLITGMFSYEQYF	TGTGCCAGCAGCTTAATTACGGGAATGTTCTCCTACGAGCAGTACTTC	-	TRBV7-2	TRBJ2-7	-
CASSLRTGGSTEAFF	TGCGCCAGCAGTCTCCGGACAGGAGGGAGCACTGAAGCTTTCTTT	TRBD1	TRBV23-1	TRBJ1-1	-
CASSPRLWLAAETQYF	TGTGCCAGCAGCCCGAGGCTTTGGCTAGCGGCCGAAACCCAGTACTTC	TRBD2	TRBV14	TRBJ2-5	-
CATSRDPGTGGGYTF	TGTGCCACCAGCAGAGATCCCGGGACAGGGGGTGGCTACACCTTC	TRBD1	TRBV15	TRBJ1-2	-
CASSLGPGTENNQPQHF	TGTGCCAGCAGCTTAGGCCCGGGGACAGAGAACAATCAGCCCCAGCATTTT	TRBD1	TRBV7-8	TRBJ1-5	-
CASSSKLAGGPDEQFF	TGTGCCAGCAGTAGCAAGTTAGCGGGAGGGCCCGATGAGCAGTTCTTC	TRBD2	TRBV7-2	TRBJ2-1	-
CSVDLRGLLSYNEQFF	TGCAGCGTTGACCTAAGGGGCCTCCTCTCCTACAATGAGCAGTTCTTC	-	TRBV29-1	TRBJ2-1	-
CASSTTAQDNEQFF	TGTGCCAGCTCAACGACAGCTCAGGACAATGAGCAGTTCTTC	-	TRBV18	TRBJ2-1	-
CASSYELDTQYF	TGTGCCAGCAGCTACGAGCTGGATACGCAGTATTTT	-	TRBV5-6	TRBJ2-3	-
CAISEVKRLSGNTIYF	TGTGCCATCAGTGAGGTTAAGCGGCTCTCTGGAAACACCATATATTTT	-	TRBV10-3	TRBJ1-3	-
CASSRQINRGLKSYEQYF	TGTGCCAGCAGCCGCCAAATCAACAGGGGGCTGAAGTCCTACGAGCAGTACTTC	TRBD1	TRBV5-4	TRBJ2-7	-
CASSLGAGTGPHNEQFF	TGTGCCAGCAGCTTAGGGGCCGGGACAGGGCCACACAATGAGCAGTTCTTC	TRBD1	TRBV7-9	TRBJ2-1	-
CASILSGRALRNEQFF	TGTGCCAGCATCCTTAGCGGGAGGGCCCTCAGGAATGAGCAGTTCTTC	TRBD2	TRBV13	TRBJ2-1	-
CAWSVLGYEQYF	TGTGCCTGGAGTGTACTCGGCTACGAGCAGTACTTC	-	TRBV30	TRBJ2-7	-
CASSRILVNEQFF	TGTGCCAGCAGCCGAATACTAGTAAATGAGCAGTTCTTC	-	TRBV4-2	TRBJ2-1	-
CASSRLAGVGETNEKLFF	TGCGCCAGCAGCCGCTTGGCGGGGGTAGGAGAAACTAATGAAAAACTGTTTTTT	-	TRBV4-3	TRBJ1-4	once
CASSLQAGGRGNEQFF	TGTGCCAGCAGCTTACAAGCGGGAGGGAGGGGCAATGAGCAGTTCTTC	TRBD2	TRBV7-3	TRBJ2-1	-
CASSEPGLAAYEQYF	TGTGCCAGCAGCGAGCCGGGACTAGCGGCCTACGAGCAGTACTTC	TRBD2	TRBV6-5	TRBJ2-7	-
CATSRGGTVTYEQYF	TGTGCCACCAGCAGAGGTGGGACAGTCACCTACGAGCAGTACTTC	TRBD1	TRBV15	TRBJ2-7	-
CASSSGVGETQYF	TGTGCCAGCAGTTCGGGAGTAGGCGAGACCCAGTACTTC	-	TRBV6-5	TRBJ2-5	-
CASSFGLAAGELFF	TGTGCCAGCAGCTTTGGACTAGCTGCCGGGGAGCTGTTTTTT	TRBD2	TRBV9	TRBJ2-2	-
CASSIDGSGGSYNEQFF	TGTGCCAGTAGTATAGACGGTAGCGGGGGCTCCTACAATGAGCAGTTCTTC	TRBD2	TRBV19	TRBJ2-1	-
CASSLGLAGGETQYF	TGTGCCAGCAGCTTGGGACTAGCGGGGGGGGAGACCCAGTACTTC	TRBD2	TRBV5-4	TRBJ2-5	-
CASSLGAMYTF	TGTGCCAGCAGCTTAGGGGCAATGTACACCTTC	-	TRBV11-2	TRBJ1-2	-
CASSPLAGTYYEQYF	TGTGCCAGCAGCCCCCTAGCGGGAACCTACTACGAGCAGTACTTC	TRBD2	TRBV7-8	TRBJ2-7	-
CASSFGLAGVGEQYF	TGTGCCAGCAGCTTTGGACTAGCGGGAGTTGGAGAGCAGTACTTC	TRBD2	TRBV9	TRBJ2-7	-
CASSSGTGTYEQYF	TGTGCCAGCAGCTCCGGGACAGGGACCTACGAGCAGTACTTC	TRBD1	TRBV7-6	TRBJ2-7	once
CASNLDRGLNQPQHF	TGTGCCAGCAACTTGGACAGGGGGCTCAATCAGCCCCAGCATTTT	TRBD1	TRBV2	TRBJ1-5	-
CASSSTGQPYNEQFF	TGTGCCAGCTCAAGTACGGGACAGCCCTACAATGAGCAGTTCTTC	TRBD1	TRBV18	TRBJ2-1	-
CASSFGGRTDTQYF	TGTGCCAGCAGCTTTGGCGGGAGAACAGATACGCAGTATTTT	TRBD2	TRBV11-3	TRBJ2-3	once
CASSQVSREVDGYTF	TGTGCCAGCAGCCAAGTATCAAGGGAGGTTGATGGCTACACCTTC	-	TRBV14	TRBJ1-2	-
CASSVDDSGKETQYF	TGTGCCAGCAGCGTAGATGATAGCGGGAAAGAGACCCAGTACTTC	TRBD2	TRBV9	TRBJ2-5	-
CAISDRAGTGELFF	TGTGCCATCAGTGACAGGGCGGGGACCGGGGAGCTGTTTTTT	-	TRBV10-3	TRBJ2-2	once
CSVRTSGNYPHEQYF	TGCAGCGTACGGACTAGCGGCAACTATCCCCACGAGCAGTACTTC	TRBD2	TRBV29-1	TRBJ2-7	-
CASSVGDLAASYEQYF	TGTGCCAGCAGCGTAGGGGACTTGGCCGCCTCCTACGAGCAGTACTTC	-	TRBV9	TRBJ2-7	once
CASSQLGKVVWEQYF	TGTGCCAGCAGCCAGCTCGGGAAGGTGGTTTGGGAGCAGTACTTC	-	TRBV7-8	TRBJ2-7	-
CASSGVAGGPNIEQFF	TGCGCCAGCAGCGGAGTAGCGGGAGGGCCCAACATCGAGCAGTTCTTC	TRBD2	TRBV4-3	TRBJ2-1	-
CATSREGQGTTNYGYTF	TGTGCCACCAGCAGAGAGGGACAGGGGACCACTAACTATGGCTACACCTTC	TRBD1	TRBV15	TRBJ1-2	-
CATSRDGRGRDTEAFF	TGTGCCACCAGCAGAGATGGAAGGGGGCGCGACACTGAAGCTTTCTTT	TRBD1	TRBV15	TRBJ1-1	-
CASSESSYEQYF	TGTGCCAGCAGTGAGTCGTCCTACGAGCAGTACTTC	-	TRBV6-1	TRBJ2-7	-
CASSLSRTSGSQETQYF	TGTGCCAGCAGTTTATCCCGGACTAGCGGGAGCCAAGAGACCCAGTACTTC	TRBD2	TRBV27	TRBJ2-5	-
CASSPGQGGTYEQYF	TGTGCCAGCAGCCCGGGACAGGGGGGGACCTACGAGCAGTACTTC	TRBD1	TRBV7-6	TRBJ2-7	-
CASSLAGSGNTIYF	TGTGCCAGCAGCTTGGCCGGCTCTGGAAACACCATATATTTT	-	TRBV5-5	TRBJ1-3	-
CASDYGGDTQYF	TGTGCCAGCGACTATGGCGGGGATACGCAGTATTTT	-	TRBV5-6	TRBJ2-3	-
CASSLAVSGTGELFF	TGCGCCAGCAGCTTGGCCGTTTCGGGCACCGGGGAGCTGTTTTTT	-	TRBV5-1	TRBJ2-2	-